This T cell receptor beta chain stems from a study of T-cell reconstitution after alpha-beta-depleted transplantation in children (TCRdb year 2016). Background on the whole study: Using TCR repertoire profiling, the study followed T-cell immune reconstitution in a quantitative way in children after TCRalphabeta/CD19-depleted allogeneic hematopoietic cell transplantation. The investigation overall reported the following: In some patients, high TCRbeta diversity at day 60 was attributed to recipient T cells and intrathymic progenitors that had survived conditioning. The frequencies of hyperexpanded clones fell over the following months, and after one year, T-cell counts and TCRbeta diversity were mostly attributed to newly produced T cells. About two months after transplant, the apparently early recovery of alphabetaT-cell counts reportedly depended on just several hundred clones that had expanded rapidly and came from non-depleted graft cells.

The treatment or condition label corresponds to: allogeneic hematopoietic cell transplantation with graft depleted of TCRalphabeta T cells and CD19 B cells. TCRalphabeta/CD19-depleted allogeneic hematopoietic cell grafts were given to the transplant recipients, all of whom were children. From cysteine to phenylalanine, the CDR3 is 15 amino acids long. The only DNA kept is the CDR3, 45 bases in frame from the first base. V is pruned by 0 bases and J by 0 bases, leaving 2 bases of the junction without a gene match. CDR1 and CDR2, per the germline V gene, are SQVTM and ANQGSEA. This clonotype has just a few counts. It lacks a known antigen. It has no much larger one-base neighbor in the sample; base qualities were not kept. The library was obtained by PCR. This sample was sequenced with an Illumina HiSeq 2500. TCR libraries were prepared with molecular barcoding, using unique molecular identifiers to normalize TCRbeta repertoire quantification. TCRdb trimmed public reads at Q25 via fastp, called clones via MiXCR and kept in-frame beta chains. Entries that share a CDR3 protein sequence are merged under the most common genes and DNA. Counted in this sample were hundreds of thousands of distinct CDR3 sequences; 15% to 20% of them appeared once. The ten most abundant clones make up around 28% of the sample.

The sample here was PBMCs, mostly from graft donor cells, taken 360 days after TCRalphabeta/CD19-depleted stem cell transplant. Recombination joined TRBV29-1 with TRBJ2-1, with 7 bases matching TRBD2. The sequence came from a boy in the first two years of life who had a stem cell transplant for Wiskott-Aldrich syndrome, so the T cells may come from the graft donor. The sequenced DNA: TGCAGCGTTGAAGAGGGGGGGAGCTCCTACAATGAGCAGTTCTTC. Its coded protein is CSVEEGGSSYNEQFF.